This T cell receptor (beta chain) was identified in a study of blood T cell repertoires in COVID-19 (dated by TCRdb to between 2020 and 2021). The study in broad terms: Samples from collaborators originated in the United States, Italy and Spain and spanned both the acute and convalescent phases of COVID-19. Samples were obtained from the ongoing ImmuneRACE study (first 160 participants) and from about 1,300 subjects provided by 6 global collaborators. The repertoires were made available in a free public database intended to serve as a resource for research on the immune response to SARS-CoV-2. Deeply sampled blood TCRbeta repertoires from subjects exposed to, actively infected with, or recovered from COVID-19 were included in the dataset. The prospective study material was composed of cDNA or gDNA derived from T cells, B-cell-depleted T cells, or PBMCs. Where available, HLA class I and class II types were obtained from metadata supplied by the sample provider rather than from assay-based typing. Sample metadata almost always included a de-identified subject ID, COVID-19 status, age in years and sex.

About this clone: No cognate antigen has been identified for it. No much larger clonotype is one base removed from it; base qualities were not supplied.

General conclusions and limits of the study: The quantity of clinical and demographic metadata differed by source and by participant and was supplied without curation.

TCRbeta CDR3 regions were amplified from genomic DNA using the immunoSEQ Assay, a bias-controlled multiplex PCR. Under the source paper's analysis protocol: The number of nucleated cells in each sample was estimated by amplification of reference gene primers within the assay. Sequence reads were collapsed and filtered to measure the absolute abundance of every unique TCRbeta CDR3 rearrangement. For each sample, productive Simpson clonality was calculated by taking the square root of Simpson's diversity index across productive rearrangements. Sourced from immuneACCESS, this table was stored by TCRdb with only in-frame sequences that have V and J called. A share of the clones is absent; for the studies checked, an unresolved V gene accounts for under half, and the remainder has no known explanation. V and J calls and clone size are those listed in that table; D and trimming were worked out from the DNA. The sample has around 160,000 clones on record, about nine tenths of them singletons. The ten most abundant clones make up approximately 2% of the sample.

Whole blood was collected in K2EDTA tubes by collaborating institutions according to the institutions' own protocols. Collaborator samples were shipped for TCRbeta analysis as frozen whole blood, isolated PBMCs, or DNA extracted from either sample type. From its cysteine to its phenylalanine, the CDR3 spans 11 amino acids. This entry keeps only the CDR3 DNA: 33 bases, framed from base 1. Looking up the germline V gene (reference sequence) yields CDR1 DFQATT and CDR2 SNEGSKA. The specimen was peripheral blood. In this chain, TRBV20-1 is recombined with TRBJ1-1, with the identity of the D gene unclear. The clonotype was recovered from a young man with acute or convalescent COVID-19. The bases are TGCATCGCCCCCCGGGGAACTGAAGCTTTCTTT. Translation gives CIAPRGTEAFF.